These 5 T cell receptor beta chains were all obtained from the same sample, sequenced in a study of long-term antiretroviral therapy in people with HIV. Samples were assayed with immunoSEQ v3.0 at survey level. Measured with immunoSEQ multiplex PCR; TCRdb has only the in-frame clones, and not every one. In the table there are around 12,000 clones, about 74% of which are singletons. The starting material was unsorted PBMCs, obtained 0.5 years before starting antiretroviral therapy. All receptors come from a woman in her thirties or forties with HIV.

This CDR3 reads CASSQAGHIYEQYF. CDR3 DNA sequence: TGTGCCAGCAGCCAGGCGGGGCACATTTACGAGCAGTACTTC. The rearrangement links TRBV7-2 to TRBJ2-7; possibly TRBD2 for D (6 bases). V was cut by 5 bases and J by 4 bases, with 15 bases left in between. The CDR3 consists of 14 residues. The V gene's germline CDR1 is SGHTA and CDR2 FQGNSA.

CDR3 sequence (DNA): TGCAGCGTTGGGGGTCAGGCCTACGAGCAGTACTTC. This sequence encodes CSVGGQAYEQYF. This sequence joins TRBV29-1 and TRBJ2-7, with D unresolved. Trimming stripped 4 bases from V and 2 bases from J, with 9 bases between. Germline CDR1 SQVTM, CDR2 ANQGSEA. The CDR3 extends over 12 amino acids.

The gene calls are TRBV7-2 and TRBJ1-6; 10 bases agree with TRBD1. The CDR3 runs to 16 residues. CDR1 is SGHTA, CDR2 FQGNSA, per germline. V lost 5 bases and J lost 9; bases outside the gene matches: 10. The DNA for the CDR3 is TGTGCCAGCAGCCCGCCGGGACAGGGGAGGAGTTCACCCCTCCACTTT. It translates to CASSPPGQGRSSPLHF.

V gene TRBV5-1 combines with J gene TRBJ2-7, with TRBD2 matching over 9 bases. The V gene's germline CDR1 is SGHRS and CDR2 YFSETQ. V dropped 2 bases and J dropped 1; count of bases not matched to a gene: 7. This CDR3 comprises 16 residues. CDR3 protein: CASSFNSGSGSYEQYF. In DNA form, the CDR3 reads TGCGCCAGCAGCTTCAATAGCGGGAGCGGATCCTACGAGCAGTACTTC.

The J gene is TRBJ2-1, the V gene TRBV2; D perhaps matches TRBD2 (5 bases). The V and J ends lost 3 bases and 9 bases respectively, with 12 bases between them. Germline V gene data show CDR1 as SNHLY and CDR2 as FYNNEI. This CDR3 has 13 amino acids. DNA of the CDR3: TGTGCCAGCAGTGAGAGCGGATTAATTGAGCAGTTCTTC. Translating it yields CASSESGLIEQFF.